This T cell receptor (beta chain) was recorded in a study of OX40 agonist ivuxolimab in advanced cancers. Whole-study context: Patients' therapy was ivuxolimab, an antibody that acts as an agonist of OX40 (CD134). People who had prior anti-PD-1, anti-PD-L1 or anti-CTLA-4 therapy could take part, and less than 50% had some. Study-wide points: Dosing at 0.1 to 3.0 mg/kg was accompanied by clonal expansion of CD4+ and CD8+ blood T cells by week 6.

Concerning this clone itself: The antigen remains undetermined.

TCRdb keeps only in-frame clones here, not all; method: immunoSEQ multiplex PCR. The data contain approximately 91,000 clones, about nine tenths of them singletons. V was shortened by 0 bases and J by 0 bases, with 7 bases between the two germline ends. The CDR3 consists of 15 residues. From germline, CDR1 is ENHRY and CDR2 SYGVKD. This specimen consisted of CD4+ or CD8+ T cells sorted from blood, obtained in a trial of the OX40 agonist ivuxolimab. The clonotype comes from an adult with an advanced solid tumor such as melanoma, head and neck, liver or kidney cancer. The genes are TRBV10-3 and TRBJ2-3, with TRBD1 as a possible D gene (5 bases). The DNA for the CDR3 is TGTGCCATCAGTGAGTCGCAGGGTAGCACAGATACGCAGTATTTT. As protein: CAISESQGSTDTQYF.